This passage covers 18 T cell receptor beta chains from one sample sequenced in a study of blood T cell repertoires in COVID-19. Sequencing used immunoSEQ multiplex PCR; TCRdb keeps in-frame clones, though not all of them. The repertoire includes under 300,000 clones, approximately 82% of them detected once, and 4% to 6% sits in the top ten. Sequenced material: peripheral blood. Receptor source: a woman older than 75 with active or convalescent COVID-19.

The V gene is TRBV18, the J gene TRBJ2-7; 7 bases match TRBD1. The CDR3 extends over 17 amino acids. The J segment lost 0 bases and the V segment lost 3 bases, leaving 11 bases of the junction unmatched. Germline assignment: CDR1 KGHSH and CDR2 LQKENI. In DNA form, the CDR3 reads TGTGCCAGCTCACCCTCAGCAGACAGGGCCTTCTCCTACGAGCAGTACTTC. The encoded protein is CASSPSADRAFSYEQYF.

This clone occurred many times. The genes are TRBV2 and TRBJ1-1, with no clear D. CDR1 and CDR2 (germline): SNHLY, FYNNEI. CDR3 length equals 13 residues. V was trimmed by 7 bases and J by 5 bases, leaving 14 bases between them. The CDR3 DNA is TGTGCCAGCAATCCTACCCCGGGGACTGAAGCTTTCTTT. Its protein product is CASNPTPGTEAFF.

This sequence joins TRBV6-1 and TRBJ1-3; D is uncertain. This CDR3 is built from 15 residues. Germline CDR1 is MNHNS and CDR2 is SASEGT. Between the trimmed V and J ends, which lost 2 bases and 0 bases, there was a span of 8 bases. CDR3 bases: TGTGCCAGCAGTGAACAAACCAGCTCTGGAAACACCATATATTTT. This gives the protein CASSEQTSSGNTIYF.

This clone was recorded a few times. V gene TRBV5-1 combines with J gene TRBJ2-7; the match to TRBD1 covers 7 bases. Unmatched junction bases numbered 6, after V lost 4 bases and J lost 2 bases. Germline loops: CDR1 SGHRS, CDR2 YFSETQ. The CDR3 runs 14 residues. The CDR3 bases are TGCGCCAGCAGCACCCGGACAGGACCCTACGAGCAGTACTTC. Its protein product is CASSTRTGPYEQYF.

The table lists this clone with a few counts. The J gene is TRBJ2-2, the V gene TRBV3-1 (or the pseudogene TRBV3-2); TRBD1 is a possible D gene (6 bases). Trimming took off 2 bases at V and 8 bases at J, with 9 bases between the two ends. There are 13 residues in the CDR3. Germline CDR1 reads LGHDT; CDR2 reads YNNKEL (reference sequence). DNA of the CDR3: TGTGCCAGCAGCCAAAACAGGGAGGGGGAGCTGTTTTTT. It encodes CASSQNREGELFF.

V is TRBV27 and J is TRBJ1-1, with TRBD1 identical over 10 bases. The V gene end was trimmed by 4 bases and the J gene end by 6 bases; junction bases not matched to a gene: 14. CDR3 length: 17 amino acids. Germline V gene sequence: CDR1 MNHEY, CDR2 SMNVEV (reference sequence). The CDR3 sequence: CASSSRTGGWASAEAFF. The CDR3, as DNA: TGTGCCAGCAGTTCCCGGACAGGGGGTTGGGCTAGCGCTGAAGCTTTCTTT.

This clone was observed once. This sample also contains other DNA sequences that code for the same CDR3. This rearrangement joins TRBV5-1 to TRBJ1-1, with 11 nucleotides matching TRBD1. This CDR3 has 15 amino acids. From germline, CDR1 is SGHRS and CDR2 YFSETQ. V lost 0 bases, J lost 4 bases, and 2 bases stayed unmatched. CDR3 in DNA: TGCGCCAGCAGCTTGGTGGGACAGGGGGTCACTGAAGCTTTCTTT. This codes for CASSLVGQGVTEAFF. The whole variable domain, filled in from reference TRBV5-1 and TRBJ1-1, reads KAGVTQTPRYLIKTRGQQVTLSCSPISGHRSVSWYQQTPGQGLQFLFEYFSETQRNKGNFPGRFSGRQFSNSRSEMNVSTLELGDSALYLCASSLVGQGVTEAFFGQGTRLTVV.

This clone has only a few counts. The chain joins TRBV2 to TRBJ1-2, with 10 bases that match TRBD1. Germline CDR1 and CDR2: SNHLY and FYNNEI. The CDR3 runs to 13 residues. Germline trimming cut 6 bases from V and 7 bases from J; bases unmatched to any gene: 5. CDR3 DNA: TGTGCCAGCAGGGGAGGGGACAGGGGTGGCTACACCTTC. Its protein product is CASRGGDRGGYTF.

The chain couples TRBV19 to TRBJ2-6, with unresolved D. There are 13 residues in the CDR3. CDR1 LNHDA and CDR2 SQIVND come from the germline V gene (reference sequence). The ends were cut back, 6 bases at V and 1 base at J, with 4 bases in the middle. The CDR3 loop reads CASRESGANVLTF. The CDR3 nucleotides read TGTGCCAGTAGGGAGTCTGGGGCCAACGTCCTGACTTTC. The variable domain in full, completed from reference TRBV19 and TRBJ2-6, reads DGGITQSPKYLFRKEGQNVTLSCEQNLNHDAMYWYRQDPGQGLRLIYYSQIVNDFQKGDIAEGYSVSREKKESFPLTVTSAQKNPTAFYLCASRESGANVLTFGAGSRLTVL.

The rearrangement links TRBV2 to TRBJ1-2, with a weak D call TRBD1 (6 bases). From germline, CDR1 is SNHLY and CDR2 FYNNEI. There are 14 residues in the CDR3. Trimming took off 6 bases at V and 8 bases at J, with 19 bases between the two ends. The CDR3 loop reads CASSRGGQGLGYTF. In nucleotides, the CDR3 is TGTGCCAGCAGCAGAGGGGGTCAGGGGTTAGGCTACACCTTC.

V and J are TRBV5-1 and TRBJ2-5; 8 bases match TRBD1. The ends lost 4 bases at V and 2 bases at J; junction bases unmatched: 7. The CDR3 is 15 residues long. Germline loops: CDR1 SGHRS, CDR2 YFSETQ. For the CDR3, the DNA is TGCGCCAGCAGCCCAACTGGGACAGGACAAGAGACCCAGTACTTC. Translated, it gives CASSPTGTGQETQYF. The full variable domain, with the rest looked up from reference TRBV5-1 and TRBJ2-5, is KAGVTQTPRYLIKTRGQQVTLSCSPISGHRSVSWYQQTPGQGLQFLFEYFSETQRNKGNFPGRFSGRQFSNSRSEMNVSTLELGDSALYLCASSPTGTGQETQYFGPGTRLLVL.

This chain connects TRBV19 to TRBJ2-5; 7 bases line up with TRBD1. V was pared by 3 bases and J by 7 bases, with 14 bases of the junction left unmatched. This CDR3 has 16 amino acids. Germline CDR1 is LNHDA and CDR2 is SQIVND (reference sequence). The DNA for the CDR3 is TGTGCCAGTAGTATTTCGGCTACACAGGGGCTCTGGACCCAGTACTTC. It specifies CASSISATQGLWTQYF.

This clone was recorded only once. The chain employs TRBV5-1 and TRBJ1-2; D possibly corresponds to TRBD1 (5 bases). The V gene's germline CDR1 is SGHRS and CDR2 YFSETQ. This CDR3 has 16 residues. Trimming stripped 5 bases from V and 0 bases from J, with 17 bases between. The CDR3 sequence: CASSNGASTTNYGYTF. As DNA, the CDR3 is TGCGCCAGCAGTAATGGGGCGAGTACTACTAACTATGGCTACACCTTC.

The CDR3 bases are TGTGCCAGCAGTTTATGGAGAGGGGGCATCCAAGAGACCCAGTACTTC. It translates to CASSLWRGGIQETQYF. The chain combines TRBV27 with TRBJ2-5; 7 bases agree with TRBD1. The V gene end was trimmed by 1 base and the J gene end by 1 base; junction bases not matched to a gene: 6. This CDR3 is built from 16 residues. Germline V lookup: CDR1 MNHEY, CDR2 SMNVEV (reference sequence).

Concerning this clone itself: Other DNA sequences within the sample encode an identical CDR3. In DNA form, the CDR3 reads TGTGCCAGCAGCTTGGGCGGCTCTGGGGCCAACGTCCTGACTTTC. It specifies CASSLGGSGANVLTF. The chain combines TRBV5-4 with TRBJ2-6; no firm D call. This CDR3 is 15 amino acids long. The germline V gene has CDR1 SGHNT and CDR2 YYREEE (reference sequence). V was cut by 0 bases and J by 0 bases, with 4 bases left in between.

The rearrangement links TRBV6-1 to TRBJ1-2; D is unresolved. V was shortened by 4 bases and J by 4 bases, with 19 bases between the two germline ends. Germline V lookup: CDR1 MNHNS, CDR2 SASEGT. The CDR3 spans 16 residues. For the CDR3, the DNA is TGTGCCAGCAGTGTTGGTATGGGCGCTTCAGGCTATGGCTACACCTTC. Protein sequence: CASSVGMGASGYGYTF.

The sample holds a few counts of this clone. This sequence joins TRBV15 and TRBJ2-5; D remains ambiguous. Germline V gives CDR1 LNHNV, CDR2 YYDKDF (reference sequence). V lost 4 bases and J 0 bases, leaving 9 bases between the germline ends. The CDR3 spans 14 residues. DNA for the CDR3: TGTGCCACCAGCACAGACACTTACCAAGAGACCCAGTACTTC. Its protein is CATSTDTYQETQYF.

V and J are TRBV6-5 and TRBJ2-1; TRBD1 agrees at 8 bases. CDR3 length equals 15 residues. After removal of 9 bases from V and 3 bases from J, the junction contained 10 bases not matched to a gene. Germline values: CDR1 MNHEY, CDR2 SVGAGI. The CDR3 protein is CASPRTGHFYNEQFF. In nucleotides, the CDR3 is TGTGCCAGTCCTAGGACAGGGCACTTCTACAATGAGCAGTTCTTC.